These 5 T cell receptor beta chains were sequenced from one sample in a study of cytomegalovirus exposure and HLA in healthy donors. The PCR contained 60 Vbeta and 13 Jbeta primers. The protocol was immunoSEQ multiplex PCR, while the TCRdb copy is restricted to in-frame clones and leaves out a portion. Of under 150,000 clones in the sample, approximately 83% are singletons; the top ten hold approximately 2%. The sequencing sample was made of PBMCs. These TCRs come from a middle-aged woman in good health and CMV-seronegative.

The chain links TRBV18 to TRBJ1-6, with 7 bases identical to TRBD1. CDR1 and CDR2 (germline): KGHSH, LQKENI. V dropped 6 bases and J dropped 4; count of bases not matched to a gene: 3. CDR3 size: 14 residues. The CDR3 sequence is CASSGTVYNSPLHF. The CDR3, as DNA: TGTGCCAGCTCGGGGACAGTATATAATTCACCCCTCCACTTT.

This clone appeared a few times. J is TRBJ1-2 and V is TRBV29-1; 7 nucleotides line up with TRBD1. Germline values: CDR1 SQVTM, CDR2 ANQGSEA. Trimming removed 0 bases from V and 5 bases from J; junction bases left unmatched: 3. The CDR3 covers 13 residues. The DNA of the CDR3 is TGCAGCGTTGAAGAAATGGACAGGTATGGCTACACCTTC. Protein sequence: CSVEEMDRYGYTF.

The chain is built from TRBV28 and TRBJ1-2, with D possibly TRBD1 on 6 matching bases. V lost 5 bases and J lost 2, with 27 bases in between. From germline, CDR1 is MDHEN and CDR2 SYDVKM. The CDR3 is 19 residues long. The chain's CDR3 is CASSIQAGGPFFSNYGYTF. CDR3 in DNA: TGTGCCAGCAGTATCCAGGCGGGGGGGCCATTTTTCTCAAACTATGGCTACACCTTC.

The V call is TRBV13, the J call TRBJ2-7; D is unresolved. Germline V CDR1 and CDR2: PRHDT, FYEKMQ (reference sequence). CDR3 length: 14 amino acids. Trimming cost V 1 base and J 3 bases, with 10 bases left between them. The CDR3 DNA reads TGTGCCAGCAGCTTAGAAGTCGGTAACTACGAGCAGTACTTC. Translating it yields CASSLEVGNYEQYF.

The chain has TRBV6-1 and TRBJ1-4, with D perhaps TRBD1 (6 bases). The CDR3 totals 13 residues. Germline V gives CDR1 MNHNS, CDR2 SASEGT. Trimming pared 6 bases from V and 6 bases from J, leaving 11 bases between. The CDR3 coding sequence is TGTGCCAGCAGGAACTACAGGGATGAAAAACTGTTTTTT. As protein: CASRNYRDEKLFF.